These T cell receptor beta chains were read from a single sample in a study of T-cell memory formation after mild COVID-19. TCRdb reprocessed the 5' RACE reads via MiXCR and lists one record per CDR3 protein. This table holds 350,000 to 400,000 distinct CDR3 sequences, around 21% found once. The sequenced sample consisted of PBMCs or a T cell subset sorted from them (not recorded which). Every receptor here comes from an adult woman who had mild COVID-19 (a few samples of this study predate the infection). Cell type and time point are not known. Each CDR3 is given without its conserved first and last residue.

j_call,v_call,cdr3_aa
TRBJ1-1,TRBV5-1,ASSASSGGRTEAF
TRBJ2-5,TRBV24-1,ATSDLTQTQY
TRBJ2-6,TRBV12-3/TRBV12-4,ASSLSPLGANVLT
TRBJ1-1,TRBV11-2,ASSPAIGPTEAF
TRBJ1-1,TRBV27,ASSFGNRAKKAF
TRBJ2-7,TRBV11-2,ASSLVTSGPTYEQY
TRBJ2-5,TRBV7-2,ASSLAWGLAGLETQY
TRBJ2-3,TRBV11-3,ASSLQGWDTQY
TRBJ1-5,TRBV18,ASSYGTGNMPQH
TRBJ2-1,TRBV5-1,ASSWTGAGGPSYNEQF
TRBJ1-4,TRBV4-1,ASSQESPGLNEKLF
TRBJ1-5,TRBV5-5,ASSLRMYTGVPFSQH
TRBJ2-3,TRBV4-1,ASSQGWGNTQY
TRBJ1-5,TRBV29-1,SVVDPGSNQPQH
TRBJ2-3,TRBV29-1,SGGSADTQY
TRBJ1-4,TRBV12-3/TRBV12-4,ASSLSGGRTNEKLF
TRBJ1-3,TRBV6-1,ASSETGPSSGNTIY
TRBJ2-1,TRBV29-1,SAPGQGAVRGQF
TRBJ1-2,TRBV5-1,ASSSGRGDYGYT
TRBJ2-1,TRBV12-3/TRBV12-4,ASSSLPGTNEQF
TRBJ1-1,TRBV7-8,ASSLGDKGFMNTEAF
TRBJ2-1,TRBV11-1,ASSLVRGPHLEQF